A single sample is the source of the 26 T cell receptor beta chains below, sequenced in a study of shared clonotypes between healthy human individuals. Sequencing used immunoSEQ multiplex PCR; TCRdb keeps in-frame clones, though not all of them. The sample lists about 2.2 million clones, roughly 91% occurring once. Naive CD8 isolation took CD45RO-negative cells positively selected for CCR7 and excluded terminally differentiated effector memory CD45RA+ cells. Sequencing used naive CD8+ T cells from PBMCs. These receptors were taken from a man in his late teens or twenties in good health. Some clones in this sample may be carry-over from other donors' samples.

CDR3 loop: CASSYVGNEGEQFF. CDR3 DNA: TGCGCCAGCAGCTACGTGGGAAATGAGGGTGAGCAGTTCTTC. The J gene is TRBJ2-1, the V gene TRBV5-1, with a possible D match to TRBD2 (5 bases). CDR1 is SGHRS, CDR2 YFSETQ, per germline. CDR3 length: 14 residues. V was cut by 3 bases and J by 9 bases, with 16 bases left in between.

This clone has only a few counts. CDR3 residues: CASSLIGARELFF. The CDR3 nucleotides are TGTGCCAGCAGCTTAATTGGGGCGAGGGAGCTGTTTTTT. The genes are TRBV7-2 and TRBJ2-2; the D gene is possibly TRBD1 (5 bases). The CDR3 covers 13 residues. The germline V gene encodes CDR1 SGHTA and CDR2 FQGNSA. The V gene lost 2 bases and the J gene lost 9 bases, with 10 bases spanning the gap.

The chain uses TRBV4-1 and TRBJ1-4; TRBD1 agrees at 10 bases. The V gene end was trimmed by 0 bases and the J gene end by 2 bases; junction bases not matched to a gene: 6. CDR3 length: 18 residues. The germline gives CDR1 MGHRA, CDR2 YSYEKL. CDR3 bases: TGCGCCAGCAGCCAAGAAATGACAGGGGGCTTGACTAATGAAAAACTGTTTTTT. This encodes CASSQEMTGGLTNEKLFF.

This sequence joins TRBV10-1 and TRBJ2-7; TRBD2 aligns across 10 bases. Germline lookup yields CDR1 WNHNN and CDR2 SYGVQD (reference sequence). The CDR3 runs 15 residues. V dropped 4 bases and J dropped 0; count of bases not matched to a gene: 3. The CDR3 coding sequence is TGCGCCAGCAGTGCGGGGACTAGCGACTCCTACGAGCAGTACTTC. As protein: CASSAGTSDSYEQYF.

The V and J genes are TRBV28 and TRBJ1-2; D remains ambiguous. The CDR3 extends over 15 amino acids. V was pared by 1 base and J by 1 base, with 10 bases between. Germline lookup yields CDR1 MDHEN and CDR2 SYDVKM. The chain's CDR3 is CASSLSPDINYGYTF. CDR3 nucleotide sequence: TGTGCCAGCAGTTTATCTCCAGACATTAACTATGGCTACACCTTC.

The rearrangement uses TRBV9 and TRBJ2-6; D might be TRBD1 or TRBD2, each matching 6 bases. The CDR3 covers 16 residues. Per the germline V gene, CDR1 is SGDLS and CDR2 is YYNGEE. V was pared by 1 base and J by 3 bases, with 11 bases between. The CDR3, as DNA: TGTGCCAGCAGCGTACCACAGGGAGGTGGGGCCAACGTCCTGACTTTC. Encoded protein: CASSVPQGGGANVLTF.

With regard to this clone: One junction end does not reproduce the germline sequence, and a read error may be involved. V is TRBV7-9 and J is TRBJ1-5; D possibly corresponds to TRBD1 (5 bases). The CDR3 consists of 12 residues. Germline V lookup: CDR1 SEHNR, CDR2 FQNEAQ (reference sequence). The CDR3 region is CASSLGDRPRDF. In nucleotides, the CDR3 is TGTGCCAGCAGCTTAGGGGACCGACCTCGGGATTTT.

The chain is built from TRBV5-6 and TRBJ2-3; 7 nucleotides align to TRBD2. The CDR3 runs to 12 residues. With 4 bases clipped from V and 14 bases from J, the junction kept 10 bases outside the gene matches. The V gene's germline CDR1 is SGHDT and CDR2 YYEEEE. The CDR3 region is CASSEGGPVWYF. CDR3 in DNA: TGTGCCAGCAGCGAGGGAGGGCCCGTTTGGTATTTT. The entire variable domain, with the rest obtained from reference TRBV5-6 and TRBJ2-3, is as follows: DAGVTQSPTHLIKTRGQQVTLRCSPKSGHDTVSWYQQALGQGPQFIFQYYEEEERQRGNFPDRFSGHQFPNYSSELNVNALLLGDSALYLCASSEGGPVWYFGPGTRLTVL.

The chain combines TRBV4-1 with TRBJ2-1; 7 positions agree with TRBD1. Germline-derived CDR1 and CDR2 are MGHRA and YSYEKL. V trimming: 3 bases; J trimming: 0 bases; junction bases outside the gene matches: 5. There are 16 residues in the CDR3. CDR3 nucleotides: TGCGCCAGCAGCCAGGGAAACAGGGGCTCCTACAATGAGCAGTTCTTC. Encoded protein: CASSQGNRGSYNEQFF.

The J gene is TRBJ2-6, the V gene TRBV28; a possible D gene is TRBD1 (5 bases). The CDR3 totals 18 residues. Germline assignment: CDR1 MDHEN and CDR2 SYDVKM. V was trimmed by 3 bases and J by 2 bases, leaving 17 bases between them. The CDR3 loop reads CASSFFVVMGPGANVLTF. Written as DNA, the CDR3 is TGTGCCAGCAGTTTCTTTGTAGTAATGGGGCCTGGGGCCAACGTCCTGACTTTC. Drawing the rest from reference TRBV28 and TRBJ2-6, the complete variable domain is DVKVTQSSRYLVKRTGEKVFLECVQDMDHENMFWYRQDPGLGLRLIYFSYDVKMKEKGDIPEGYSVSREKKERFSLILESASTNQTSMYLCASSFFVVMGPGANVLTFGAGSRLTVL.

This chain joins TRBV4-1 and TRBJ1-3; unclear D gene. V was pared by 0 bases and J by 0 bases, with 9 bases between. CDR3 size: 16 residues. Looked up from germline, CDR1 is MGHRA and CDR2 is YSYEKL. CDR3 nucleotides: TGCGCCAGCAGCCAAGATCAGTGGAGCTCTGGAAACACCATATATTTT. This sequence encodes CASSQDQWSSGNTIYF.

Note on this clone: A far larger clone lies a single base away; this is likely a read error. The CDR3 coding sequence is TGTGCCAGCAGTGACAGGGCCACCGGGGAGCTGTTTTTT. Amino acids: CASSDRATGELFF. V is TRBV6-4 and J is TRBJ2-2; D is uncertain. V was cut by 2 bases and J by 4 bases, with 5 bases left in between. The CDR3 runs 13 residues. CDR1 and CDR2 (germline): MRHNA, SNTAGT.

This chain links TRBV19 with TRBJ1-2; no clear D gene. This CDR3 has 13 amino acids. Trimming took 6 bases from V and 4 from J, leaving 12 bases between them. Germline V CDR1 and CDR2: LNHDA, SQIVND (reference sequence). Here the CDR3 DNA reads TGTGCCAGTAGCCCGCCTGTTGCCTATGGCTACACCTTC. Protein product: CASSPPVAYGYTF.

Of note for this clone: Compared with germline, one end of the junction differs, possibly owing to a read error. V usage is TRBV6-5 and J usage is TRBJ1-2; a possible D gene is TRBD1 (6 bases). CDR3 length equals 13 residues. Germline CDR1 reads MNHEY; CDR2 reads SVGAGI. The DNA for the CDR3 is TGTGCCAGCACGGGGGCCAGGATTGATGGCCACACCTTC. This encodes CASTGARIDGHTF.

This chain links TRBV14 with TRBJ2-7, with 7 bases fitting TRBD2. The ends lost 2 bases at V and 2 bases at J; junction bases unmatched: 6. This CDR3 has 15 amino acids. Germline-derived CDR1 and CDR2 are SGHDN and FVKESK. The CDR3 DNA is TGTGCCAGCAGCCAACCTAGCGGCCCTCCCTACGAGCAGTACTTC. This codes for CASSQPSGPPYEQYF.

The chain carries TRBV7-2 and TRBJ2-1, with 7 positions matching TRBD2. J lost 10 bases, V lost 7 bases, and 16 bases had no gene match. The CDR3 extends over 15 amino acids. Germline V gene sequence: CDR1 SGHTA, CDR2 FQGNSA. The CDR3 DNA sequence: TGTGCCAGCACCAATGGGGCTAGCGGTCTGTGGGAGCAGTTCTTC. Translation: CASTNGASGLWEQFF.

The V call is TRBV5-1, the J call TRBJ2-3, with 9 bases that match TRBD2. V lost 0 bases and J lost 2; bases outside the gene matches: 7. The CDR3 has 17 amino acids. The germline CDR1 and CDR2 sequences are SGHRS and YFSETQ. Here the CDR3 reads CASSLAEPSGITDTQYF. The CDR3, as DNA: TGCGCCAGCAGCTTGGCCGAGCCTAGCGGGATCACAGATACGCAGTATTTT.

The chain couples TRBV28 to TRBJ1-1, with a tentative D call TRBD1 (5 bases). The CDR3 consists of 15 residues. Trimming removed 5 bases at V and 1 base at J, with 14 bases between. Germline assignment: CDR1 MDHEN and CDR2 SYDVKM. This CDR3 reads CASSPRQYPNTEAFF. CDR3 DNA sequence: TGTGCCAGCAGTCCCCGACAGTACCCGAACACTGAAGCTTTCTTT.

The V call is TRBV4-1, the J call TRBJ2-3; D gene ambiguous. V lost 0 bases and J 1 base, leaving 11 bases between the germline ends. This CDR3 contains 16 residues. CDR1 and CDR2 from the germline V gene are MGHRA and YSYEKL. The DNA for the CDR3 is TGCGCCAGCAGCCAAGATAGCAGTTACGGCACAGATACGCAGTATTTT. Translation gives CASSQDSSYGTDTQYF.

Details on this clone: Additional DNA sequences in this sample encode the identical CDR3. The chain links TRBV28 to TRBJ1-5; no definite D call. The CDR3 totals 14 residues. The germline CDR1 and CDR2 sequences are MDHEN and SYDVKM. V lost 6 bases and J 0 bases, leaving 9 bases between the germline ends. This CDR3 is CASSDRGSNQPQHF. The CDR3 DNA sequence: TGTGCCAGCAGCGATCGGGGTAGCAATCAGCCCCAGCATTTT.

CDR3 nucleotide sequence: TGTGCCAGCAGCGAACTCCGGGACGCCTCCTACAATGAGCAGTTCTTC. It codes for CASSELRDASYNEQFF. The chain links TRBV5-6 to TRBJ2-1; D may be TRBD1 or TRBD2 (5 bases each). CDR1 is SGHDT, CDR2 YYEEEE, per germline. The V and J ends lost 4 bases and 0 bases respectively, with 14 bases between them. The CDR3 consists of 16 residues.

This clone appeared once. V gene TRBV7-8 combines with J gene TRBJ2-1, with a tentative D call TRBD2 (6 bases). The CDR3 extends over 15 amino acids. V was shortened by 1 base and J by 0 bases, with 7 bases between the two germline ends. In germline, CDR1 is SGHVS, CDR2 FQNEAQ. The CDR3 here is CASSLVGGSYNEQFF. Here the CDR3 DNA reads TGTGCCAGCAGCTTAGTGGGAGGCTCCTACAATGAGCAGTTCTTC.

In the case of this clone: The CDR3 does not close with the conserved phenylalanine or tryptophan, likely indicating a read error. The DNA is left out, because the CDR3 cannot be placed on it with certainty; the CDR3 is given as TCRdb lists it. The V call is TRBV29-1, the J call TRBJ1-2. The CDR3 has 11 residues if both end residues are counted. The germline V gene has CDR1 SQVTM and CDR2 ANQGSEA. CDR3 in amino acids: CSVSSWGGFWA.

J is TRBJ2-7 and V is TRBV21-1; TRBD2 reflects the table's D call only, with no check against the DNA. TRBV21-1 is a recognized pseudogene. This CDR3 has 20 residues. CDR3 nucleotides: TGTGCCAGCAGCAAAGCTGGCCAGGGAGGCACTCGTGGAGGGTACTACGAGCAGTACTTC. This translates into CASSKAGQGGTRGGYYEQYF.

The CDR3 DNA sequence: TGCGCCAGCAGCCAATCAGGGGGCGGCACTGAAGCTTTCTTT. Encoded protein: CASSQSGGGTEAFF. The rearrangement uses TRBV4-1 and TRBJ1-1; 8 bases are a match to TRBD1. Losses at the gene ends were 2 bases for V and 4 bases for J; bases not matched to a gene: 3. Germline values: CDR1 MGHRA, CDR2 YSYEKL. This CDR3 has 14 amino acids.

CDR3 amino acids: CASSVYGREAAGELFF. For the CDR3, the DNA is TGTGCCAGCAGCGTATATGGGCGGGAGGCGGCCGGGGAGCTGTTTTTT. The V gene is TRBV9, the J gene TRBJ2-2; 8 positions agree with TRBD2. The CDR3 contains 16 residues. Germline assignment: CDR1 SGDLS and CDR2 YYNGEE. With V trimmed by 1 base and J by 6 bases, 8 bases remained unmatched.